This T cell receptor (beta chain) came from a study of T cell clonality in common variable immunodeficiency. The V end was cut by 4 bases, the J end by 5 bases, with 11 bases between. Per germline, CDR1 GTSNPN and CDR2 SVGIG (reference sequence). The CDR3 loop spans 12 amino acids. No CVID subject was ill or on immunomodulatory drugs when sampled. Overall study results and limits: Fewer TCRbeta clones were shared among CVID subjects than controls. Fewer deletions and N-nucleotide insertions were reportedly seen in common variable immunodeficiency TCR beta sequences. Compared with healthy controls, CVID subjects showed increased TCRbeta clonality, mostly in about a third.

The repertoire was sequenced with immunoSEQ multiplex PCR; TCRdb's copy has only in-frame clones and lacks some. The sample shows under 25,000 clones, no singletons; the ten largest hold roughly 7.2%. This clone was counted many times. Its antigen is undetermined. The DNA ends 3 residues before the CDR3 does, and the rest of the CDR3 is filled in from the germline J gene. Material: peripheral blood mononuclear cells. The sequence was collected from a human donor with common variable immunodeficiency. This chain links TRBV30 with TRBJ1-2; D not resolved. The sequenced part of the CDR3 DNA is TGTGCCTGGAAAGGGCTGGAATATGGC. It translates to CAWKGLEYG. The full CDR3 protein is CAWKGLEYGYTF.